What follows are 13 T cell receptor beta chains derived from one specimen sequenced in a study of spatial heterogeneity in lung cancer. MiXCR, run by TCRdb on the 5' RACE reads, gives a single entry per CDR3 protein. Here the sample spans around 100,000 distinct CDR3 sequences, 11% being singletons. Documented time point: blood at routine non-recurrence follow-up after resection. Sequences were derived from PBMCs, sampled at follow-up. The receptor source for this set is a female donor with early-stage non-small cell lung cancer.

This clonotype has a handful of counts. The rearrangement uses TRBV10-3 and TRBJ2-2; D gene unclear. The CDR3 covers 16 residues. The ends were cut back, 0 bases at V and 2 bases at J, with 10 bases in the middle. Per the germline V gene, CDR1 is ENHRY and CDR2 is SYGVKD. CDR3: CAISESPTANTGELFF. The CDR3 DNA follows: TGTGCCATCAGTGAGTCCCCCACGGCTAACACCGGGGAGCTGTTTTTT.

V and J are TRBV5-1 and TRBJ1-1; TRBD1 matches at 7 bases. The germline V gene encodes CDR1 SGHRS and CDR2 YFSETQ. J lost 5 bases, V lost 2 bases, and 9 bases had no gene match. This CDR3 is built from 15 residues. CDR3 sequence (DNA): TGCGCCAGCAGCTTCGCGACCCAGGGGGGGACTGAAGCTTTCTTT. Translated: CASSFATQGGTEAFF. Filled out from reference TRBV5-1 and TRBJ1-1, the complete variable domain reads KAGVTQTPRYLIKTRGQQVTLSCSPISGHRSVSWYQQTPGQGLQFLFEYFSETQRNKGNFPGRFSGRQFSNSRSEMNVSTLELGDSALYLCASSFATQGGTEAFFGQGTRLTVV.

This chain connects TRBV6-6 to TRBJ2-7; D not resolved. The V and J ends lost 6 bases and 0 bases respectively, with 12 bases between them. The CDR3 runs 14 residues. The germline gives CDR1 MNHNY, CDR2 SVGAGI (reference sequence). CDR3 in amino acids: CASSLARSSYEQYV. The CDR3 DNA reads TGTGCCAGCAGCTTGGCCAGAAGCTCCTACGAGCAGTACGTC.

This clonotype was observed many times. The rearrangement joins TRBV3-1 to TRBJ2-7; D remains unclear. Trimming left V 0 bases short and J 7 bases short, with 4 bases between. The V gene's germline CDR1 is LGHDT and CDR2 YNNKEL (reference sequence). This CDR3 comprises 11 residues. CDR3 loop: CASSQDREQYF. In DNA form, the CDR3 reads TGTGCCAGCAGCCAAGACAGGGAGCAGTACTTC.

The chain couples TRBV2 to TRBJ2-2, with TRBD2 identical over 11 bases. Germline V gives CDR1 SNHLY, CDR2 FYNNEI. V lost 10 bases to trimming and J lost 0 bases; unmatched junction nucleotides: 4. The CDR3 has 15 amino acids. CDR3 protein: CATQTSGTNTGELFF. CDR3 coding DNA: TGTGCCACCCAGACTAGCGGGACGAACACCGGGGAGCTGTTTTTT.

The chain links TRBV7-8 to TRBJ2-5; either TRBD1 or TRBD2 may supply D (5 bases each). In germline, CDR1 is SGHVS, CDR2 FQNEAQ. The V gene lost 5 bases and the J gene lost 5 bases, with 21 bases spanning the gap. This CDR3 contains 16 residues. CDR3 loop: CASSLREGLKVETQYF. CDR3 nucleotides: TGTGCCAGCAGCCTTCGCGAGGGGCTGAAGGTGGAGACCCAGTACTTC.

In this sample, this clonotype turned up many times. J is TRBJ2-1 and V is TRBV20-1; weak D call: TRBD2 (5 bases). V lost 0 bases and J lost 3, with 12 bases in between. Per the germline V gene, CDR1 is DFQATT and CDR2 is SNEGSKA (reference sequence). This CDR3 region has 15 residues. The CDR3: CSARDMASLYNEQFF. The CDR3 region has the DNA TGCAGTGCTAGAGATATGGCTAGCCTCTACAATGAGCAGTTCTTC.

Many counts were recorded for this clonotype. The chain employs TRBV5-5 and TRBJ1-4; D is perhaps TRBD1 (5 bases). CDR1 and CDR2 (germline): SGHKS, YYEKEE (reference sequence). Trimming removed 2 bases from V and 6 bases from J, with 14 bases in between. There are 15 residues in the CDR3. For the CDR3, the DNA is TGTGCCAGCAGCTTCCAGGGAGGGTCAGATGAAAAACTGTTTTTT. As protein: CASSFQGGSDEKLFF.

The chain uses TRBV5-1 and TRBJ1-1, with D uncertain. This CDR3 has 14 amino acids. V lost 1 base, J lost 3 bases, and 10 bases lay in between. CDR1 is SGHRS and CDR2 is YFSETQ in the germline V gene. CDR3 in amino acids: CASSLWAGDTEAFF. Here the CDR3 DNA reads TGCGCCAGCAGCTTGTGGGCAGGCGACACTGAAGCTTTCTTT.

V is TRBV5-1 and J is TRBJ2-1, with 7 bases lining up with TRBD2. J was trimmed by 4 bases and V by 5 bases; bases with no gene match: 18. CDR3 length equals 18 residues. In germline, CDR1 is SGHRS, CDR2 YFSETQ. CDR3 DNA sequence: TGCGCCAGCAGTCCGGTGGATAGCGGGCTAAGCCCTTACAATGAGCAGTTCTTC. It translates to CASSPVDSGLSPYNEQFF.

On this clonotype itself: Germline and junction disagree at one end, which may indicate a read error. The chain is built from TRBV12-3 or TRBV12-4 and TRBJ2-7, with D perhaps TRBD1 (6 bases). CDR3 length: 11 residues. This chain's CDR3 is CASSLAGTRNF. The CDR3 bases are TGTGCCAGCAGTTTAGCGGGGACACGAAACTTC.

The V and J genes are TRBV6-5 and TRBJ2-5, with TRBD2 matching 13 bases. The CDR3 spans 19 residues. CDR1 is MNHEY, CDR2 SVGAGI, per germline. Unmatched junction bases numbered 11, after V lost 0 bases and J lost 4 bases. In nucleotides, the CDR3 is TGTGCCAGCAGTTACTCATCTCTTAGGGGACTAGCGGGGTCAGAGACCCAGTACTTC. The encoded protein is CASSYSSLRGLAGSETQYF.

This clonotype was counted many times. V and J are TRBV20-1 and TRBJ1-6; a weak D match, TRBD1 (5 bases). The V end was cut by 1 base, the J end by 7 bases, with 14 bases between. CDR1 and CDR2 from the germline V gene are DFQATT and SNEGSKA (reference sequence). The CDR3 length is 15 residues. The CDR3 DNA is TGCAGTGCTAGAGTCGACCAGGGACCAAATTCACCCCTCCACTTT. Its translation is CSARVDQGPNSPLHF.